A few counts support the clone carrying this T cell receptor beta chain. What it binds is not known. The source of the sample is a study of response to subunit inactivated influenza vaccine. Overall study results and limits: Authors suggested few new T cells are recruited by each seasonal influenza vaccination.

Germline V gene sequence: CDR1 SGHKS, CDR2 YYEKEE (reference sequence). Trimming left V 0 bases short and J 5 bases short, with 12 bases between. CDR3 size: 14 residues. TCRdb used MiXCR to reprocess the RT-PCR reads, holding one entry per CDR3 protein. The sample lists about 780,000 distinct CDR3 sequences, approximately 17% occurring once. This clonotype was sampled from a man aged 50 to 60 who received an inactivated influenza vaccine. The specimen was PBMCs from blood, collected 5 to 6 days after vaccination. The J gene is TRBJ2-7, the V gene TRBV5-5, with D perhaps TRBD1 (6 bases). The CDR3 DNA sequence: TGTGCCAGCAGCTTGGCCAGGGGAATCCACGAGCAGTACTTC. It specifies CASSLARGIHEQYF. The variable domain in full, completed from reference TRBV5-5 and TRBJ2-7, reads DAGVTQSPTHLIKTRGQQVTLRCSPISGHKSVSWYQQVLGQGPQFIFQYYEKEERGRGNFPDRFSARQFPNYSSELNVNALLLGDSALYLCASSLARGIHEQYFGPGTRLTVT.